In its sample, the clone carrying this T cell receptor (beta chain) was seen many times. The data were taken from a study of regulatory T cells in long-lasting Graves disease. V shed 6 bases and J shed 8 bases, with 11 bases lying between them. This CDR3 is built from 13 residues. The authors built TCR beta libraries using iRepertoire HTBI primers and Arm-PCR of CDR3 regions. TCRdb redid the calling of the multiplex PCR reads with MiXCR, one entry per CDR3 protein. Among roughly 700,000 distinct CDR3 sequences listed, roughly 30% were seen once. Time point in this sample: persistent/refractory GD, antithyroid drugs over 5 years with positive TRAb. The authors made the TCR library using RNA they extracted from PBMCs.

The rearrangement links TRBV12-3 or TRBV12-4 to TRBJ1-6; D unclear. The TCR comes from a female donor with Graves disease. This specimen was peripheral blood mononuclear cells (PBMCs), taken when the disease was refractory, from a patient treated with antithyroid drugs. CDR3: CASSLRRDSPLHF. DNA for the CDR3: TGTGCCAGCAGCTTACGAAGGGATTCACCCCTCCACTTT.